This T cell receptor (beta chain) was observed in a study of cytomegalovirus exposure and HLA in healthy donors. Regarding the study as a whole: In presence/absence analyses, roughly uniform sequencing depth across donors was assumed.

Looked up from germline, CDR1 is MNHEY and CDR2 is SVGAGI. Trimming removed 10 bases at V and 3 bases at J, with 9 bases between. The CDR3 totals 12 residues. Comment on this clone: As yet, its antigen is unknown.

13 Jbeta primers and 60 Vbeta primers were used for the PCR. Study processing details: In a later analysis, of some 80 million unique beta chains, 9 million to 11 million appeared in at least two donors. Generated by immunoSEQ multiplex PCR, the TCRdb table keeps only in-frame clones and is missing some. The DNA gave D and trimming, while V, J and clone size come from that table. The sample table sets out 100,000 to 150,000 clones. The receptor was isolated from a man aged 18 to 30 in good health and CMV-seronegative. Source material: PBMCs. The chain carries TRBV6-5 and TRBJ2-2; D is perhaps TRBD2 (5 bases). The CDR3 DNA sequence: TGTGCCACCGGGGTTGACACCGGGGAGCTGTTTTTT. It is translated as CATGVDTGELFF.